Detailed here is one T cell receptor beta chain. Its matching antigen is unknown. The PCR contained 60 Vbeta and 13 Jbeta primers. Using immunoSEQ multiplex PCR, the repertoire was profiled, and TCRdb retains in-frame clones only, with some absent. The sample lists approximately 200,000 clones; just under 80% were seen once. This entry belongs to a study of cytomegalovirus exposure and HLA in healthy donors. Overall study: In a previous analysis, 100 million to 140 million unique TCR beta sequences were found from some 200 million T cells. Study findings and constraints: It was reported that the classifier diagnosed cytomegalovirus status with high specificity and sensitivity in both the original and validation cohorts.

The donors (healthy individuals) were bone marrow donors. Between the trimmed V and J ends, which lost 2 bases and 2 bases, there was a span of 16 bases. CDR1 and CDR2 (germline): SEHNR, FQNEAQ (reference sequence). The CDR3 runs 18 residues. What was sequenced was PBMCs. This sequence joins TRBV7-9 and TRBJ2-6; unclear D gene. The receptor was derived from a woman in her thirties in good health and CMV-seropositive. The CDR3 coding sequence is TGTGCCAGCAGCTTAAACCTCGGATTGGGCGCTGGGGCCAACGTCCTGACTTTC. Residues: CASSLNLGLGAGANVLTF.